The present TCR beta chain was sequenced within a study of regulatory T cells in long-lasting Graves disease. Arm-PCR of CDR3 regions and iRepertoire HTBI primers were used to build TCR beta libraries. TCRdb reanalysed the multiplex PCR reads using MiXCR and keeps one entry per CDR3 protein. The profile shows around 460,000 distinct CDR3 sequences, roughly 22% of them singletons. This clonotype was detected many times. The target antigen is unknown. The time point was: persistent/refractory GD, antithyroid drugs over 5 years with positive TRAb. The authors made the TCR library using RNA they extracted from PBMCs. From an endocrinology department in Xi'an, China, came the patients. The CDR3 loop spans 15 amino acids. Germline CDR1 SGDLS, CDR2 YYNGEE. V shed 0 bases and J shed 2 bases, with 8 bases lying between them. Overall study results and limits: Those with persistent Graves' had less TCR diversity than newly diagnosed patients. Patients with persistent disease showed a bias toward TRBV28, TRBJ1-2 and TRBJ2-5.

This specimen consisted of peripheral blood mononuclear cells (PBMCs), obtained when the disease was refractory, from a patient treated with antithyroid drugs. The chain is built from TRBV9 and TRBJ2-2; D gene ambiguous. The origin of this receptor is a female donor with Graves disease. The CDR3 reads CASSVGRGNTGELFF. CDR3 bases: TGTGCCAGCAGCGTAGGGAGAGGTAACACCGGGGAGCTGTTTTTT.